A selection of T cell receptor beta chains follows, all from one sample in a study of identical twins. TCRdb reprocessed the 5' RACE reads with MiXCR, giving one entry per CDR3 protein. The table shows approximately 470,000 distinct CDR3 sequences, with 14% occurring only once. These records were also assigned to another study, of yellow fever vaccine responses in identical twins.

Sequencing was performed on CD4+ T cells sorted from blood. These receptors were obtained from a woman aged 18 to 35 in good health. The CDR3 runs from the conserved cysteine through the conserved F or W. Each record gives: J gene, V gene, D gene, clone size, CDR3 protein, CDR3 DNA. A D gene is named only where the DNA matches it firmly. Size is stated for part of the rows, as once, few or many counts, or as a class when the clone is expanded.

TRBJ1-6	TRBV2	.	.	CASKTDRYNSPLHF	TGTGCCAGCAAGACCGACAGGTATAATTCACCCCTCCACTTT
TRBJ2-1	TRBV10-3	TRBD2	.	CAISILAGDNEQFF	TGTGCCATCAGTATCCTAGCGGGGGACAATGAGCAGTTCTTC
TRBJ1-1	TRBV28	.	.	CASSNRRNTEAFF	TGTGCCAGCAGTAACCGTCGGAACACTGAAGCTTTCTTT
TRBJ2-1	TRBV20-1	.	few	CSAKLLLIPYNEQFF	TGCAGTGCTAAACTCCTCTTAATCCCCTACAATGAGCAGTTCTTC
TRBJ2-3	TRBV20-1	.	.	CSAHLASRSTDTQYF	TGCAGTGCTCACTTAGCTTCGCGTAGCACAGATACGCAGTATTTT
TRBJ2-1	TRBV6-2/TRBV6-3	TRBD2	few	CASSPHTGLAGAYNEQFF	TGTGCCAGCAGTCCCCACACTGGACTAGCGGGGGCCTACAATGAGCAGTTCTTC
TRBJ2-1	TRBV7-9	.	.	CASSPVTYYNEQFF	TGTGCCAGCAGCCCCGTCACGTACTACAATGAGCAGTTCTTC
TRBJ1-4	TRBV29-1	.	few	CEFWGPTGLEKLFF	TGCGAATTCTGGGGGCCTACCGGTTTAGAAAAACTGTTTTTT
TRBJ1-2	TRBV2	.	.	CASSAVGGGLEGYTF	TGTGCCAGCAGTGCGGTGGGCGGAGGGCTTGAGGGCTACACCTTC
TRBJ2-1	TRBV5-1	TRBD2	.	CASSFLAGDNEQFF	TGCGCCAGCAGCTTTCTAGCGGGGGACAATGAGCAGTTCTTC
TRBJ1-2	TRBV6-2/TRBV6-3	.	.	CASTLWGQATNYGYTF	TGTGCCAGCACTCTTTGGGGGCAGGCTACTAACTATGGCTACACCTTC
TRBJ2-7	TRBV7-2	.	few	CASSVQGNEQYF	TGTGCCAGCAGCGTACAGGGCAACGAGCAGTACTTC
TRBJ2-4	TRBV4-3	.	few	CASSQEGAIAKNIQYF	TGCGCCAGCAGCCAAGAGGGGGCTATCGCCAAAAACATTCAGTACTTC
TRBJ2-4	TRBV5-1	.	many	CASSLGGSVAAKNIQYF	TGCGCCAGCAGCTTGGGTGGTTCCGTTGCTGCCAAAAACATTCAGTACTTC
TRBJ2-1	TRBV5-1	TRBD1	.	CASSSTRGEQFF	TGCGCCAGCAGCTCAACCAGGGGGGAGCAGTTCTTC
TRBJ2-7	TRBV5-1	TRBD2	many	CASSFRGGGYEQYF	TGCGCCAGCAGCTTTAGAGGCGGGGGCTACGAGCAGTACTTC
TRBJ2-1	TRBV15	TRBD2	.	CATGLAGDSEQFF	TGTGCCACCGGGCTAGCGGGAGATAGTGAGCAGTTCTTC
TRBJ2-5	TRBV27	.	.	CASSLYGYQETQYF	TGTGCCAGCAGTTTGTACGGGTACCAAGAGACCCAGTACTTC
TRBJ2-3	TRBV3-1	.	.	CASSPREGGTDTQYF	TGTGCCAGCAGCCCTCGGGAAGGCGGCACAGATACGCAGTATTTT
TRBJ2-3	TRBV2	.	.	CASSELSGISTDTQYF	TGTGCCAGCAGTGAACTGTCGGGGATTAGCACAGATACGCAGTATTTT
TRBJ2-3	TRBV15	.	.	CATSRVDPGPDTQYF	TGTGCCACCAGCAGAGTGGACCCTGGGCCAGATACGCAGTATTTT
TRBJ2-5	TRBV20-1	TRBD1	.	CSARDSLPTGGKETQYF	TGCAGTGCTAGAGATAGCTTGCCCACAGGGGGCAAAGAGACCCAGTACTTC
TRBJ2-3	TRBV9	.	.	CASSVMGTDTQYF	TGTGCCAGCAGCGTTATGGGGACAGATACGCAGTATTTT
TRBJ1-2	TRBV12-3/TRBV12-4	TRBD1	many	CASQGQTLYGYTF	TGTGCCAGCCAGGGACAGACTCTCTATGGCTACACCTTC
TRBJ2-5	TRBV2	.	.	CASSERKGKETQYF	TGTGCCAGCAGTGAAAGGAAAGGGAAAGAGACCCAGTACTTC
TRBJ2-7	TRBV27	TRBD2	few	CASSTSGRQYF	TGTGCCAGCAGTACTAGCGGACGGCAGTACTTC
TRBJ2-5	TRBV12-3/TRBV12-4	TRBD1	.	CAIAGTVGGTQYF	TGTGCCATTGCCGGGACAGTCGGAGGGACCCAGTACTTC
TRBJ2-3	TRBV11-2	TRBD2	.	CASSRGEGDTQYF	TGTGCCAGCAGCCGAGGGGAGGGAGATACGCAGTATTTT
TRBJ2-6	TRBV9	TRBD1	few	CASSVSGTGGLGANVLTF	TGTGCCAGCAGCGTCTCCGGGACAGGGGGTCTGGGGGCCAACGTCCTGACTTTC
TRBJ2-7	TRBV7-9	TRBD1	few	CASSRQGQGYEQYF	TGTGCCAGCAGTCGCCAAGGACAGGGCTACGAGCAGTACTTC
TRBJ2-2	TRBV9	.	few	CASSVSEGRTGELFF	TGTGCCAGCAGCGTATCTGAGGGGCGCACCGGGGAGCTGTTTTTT
TRBJ2-2	TRBV20-1	.	.	CSARDRGGTGELFF	TGCAGTGCTAGAGACAGGGGAGGTACCGGGGAGCTGTTTTTT
TRBJ2-7	TRBV6-5	TRBD2	many	CASSYGGDHSYEQYF	TGTGCCAGCAGTTACGGGGGGGATCATTCCTACGAGCAGTACTTC
TRBJ1-5	TRBV6-5	.	few	CASSQVMGARQPQHF	TGTGCCAGCAGCCAGGTCATGGGGGCCCGTCAGCCCCAGCATTTT
TRBJ1-1	TRBV4-1	.	few	CASSPPQQIQWNTEAFF	TGCGCCAGCAGCCCGCCCCAACAGATTCAATGGAACACTGAAGCTTTCTTT
TRBJ1-4	TRBV28	.	few	CASTIGQKLFF	TGTGCCAGCACGATTGGGCAGAAACTGTTTTTT
TRBJ1-3	TRBV18	TRBD1	few	CASSPTTGALGNTIYF	TGTGCCAGCTCACCAACGACAGGGGCGCTTGGAAACACCATATATTTT
TRBJ2-3	TRBV7-2	.	few	CASSLKRGPDTQYF	TGTGCCAGCAGCTTAAAAAGGGGCCCAGATACGCAGTATTTT
TRBJ2-7	TRBV5-1	TRBD1	few	CASALRWTGLNSNYEQYF	TGCGCCAGCGCTTTGAGGTGGACAGGGCTGAACTCAAACTACGAGCAGTACTTC
TRBJ2-7	TRBV10-1	.	.	CASSELREQYF	TGCGCCAGCAGTGAATTGCGTGAGCAGTACTTC
TRBJ1-2	TRBV7-6	TRBD1	.	CASSLGGMTGTYGYTF	TGTGCCAGCAGCTTAGGAGGAATGACAGGGACCTATGGCTACACCTTC
TRBJ2-1	TRBV20-1	.	few	CSASTRSEQFF	TGCAGTGCCAGTACTAGGAGTGAGCAGTTCTTC
TRBJ2-7	TRBV12-2	.	.	CASRHTGTRPSEQYF	TGTGCAAGTCGCCACACCGGGACTAGGCCCTCAGAGCAGTACTTC
TRBJ2-1	TRBV4-3	.	many	CASSQDSGREQFF	TGCGCCAGCAGCCAAGATTCGGGCCGTGAGCAGTTCTTC
TRBJ2-5	TRBV2	.	.	CASSAVGIGETQYF	TGTGCCAGCAGTGCGGTAGGGATCGGAGAGACCCAGTACTTC
TRBJ2-3	TRBV6-1	TRBD2	few	CASKRTSPSTDTQYF	TGTGCCAGCAAAAGGACTAGCCCTAGCACAGATACGCAGTATTTT
TRBJ1-1	TRBV5-5	.	few	CASSLMAVIEAFF	TGTGCCAGCAGCTTGATGGCAGTCATTGAAGCTTTCTTT
TRBJ2-5	TRBV5-5	.	many	CASSLAGRVQETQYF	TGTGCCAGCAGCTTGGCCGGCAGGGTCCAAGAGACCCAGTACTTC